One and the same sample provided the 18 T cell receptor beta chains below, sequenced in a study of blood T cell repertoires in COVID-19. Repertoires were generated with immunoSEQ multiplex PCR, while TCRdb's copy carries only in-frame clones and drops some. Among some 150,000 clones, around nine tenths were seen once, and the ten largest hold 1.2%. The specimen sequenced was PBMCs or T cells enriched from blood (not recorded which). The origin of the receptors is a woman aged 25-40 years with acute COVID-19.

A remark on this clone: At the DNA level, this CDR3 is encoded by other sequences in the same sample as well. CDR3 amino acids: CASSLGQGGYGYTF. DNA of the CDR3: TGCGCCAGCAGCTTGGGGCAGGGAGGCTATGGCTACACCTTC. This sequence joins TRBV5-1 and TRBJ1-2, with TRBD1 as a possible D gene (5 bases). Germline assignment: CDR1 SGHRS and CDR2 YFSETQ. V shed 0 bases and J shed 4 bases, with 10 bases lying between them. This CDR3 is built from 14 residues.

The chain employs TRBV7-9 and TRBJ2-7; TRBD2 matches at 7 bases. The CDR3 is made up of 14 amino acids. Germline-derived CDR1 and CDR2 are SEHNR and FQNEAQ (reference sequence). V lost 5 bases to trimming and J lost 1 base; unmatched junction nucleotides: 5. CDR3 region: CASSRAGQSYEQYF. The CDR3 DNA reads as TGTGCCAGCAGCCGAGCGGGGCAGTCCTACGAGCAGTACTTC.

The chain combines TRBV19 with TRBJ2-7, with D perhaps TRBD2 (5 bases). Trimming removed 3 bases at V and 5 bases at J, with 11 bases between. Germline V gives CDR1 LNHDA, CDR2 SQIVND (reference sequence). The CDR3 runs to 13 residues. CDR3 amino acids: CASSMREGDEQYF. In DNA form, the CDR3 reads TGTGCCAGTAGTATGAGGGAAGGAGACGAGCAGTACTTC. The full variable domain, completed using reference TRBV19 and TRBJ2-7, is DGGITQSPKYLFRKEGQNVTLSCEQNLNHDAMYWYRQDPGQGLRLIYYSQIVNDFQKGDIAEGYSVSREKKESFPLTVTSAQKNPTAFYLCASSMREGDEQYFGPGTRLTVT.

The chain couples TRBV4-3 to TRBJ2-3, with TRBD2 as a possible D gene (5 bases). The germline CDR1 and CDR2 sequences are LGHNA and YSLEER. V lost 0 bases to trimming and J lost 0 bases, with 13 bases between them. The CDR3 totals 17 residues. CDR3 sequence reads: CASSQDHGGGSTDTQYF. CDR3 DNA sequence: TGCGCCAGCAGCCAAGATCACGGCGGAGGTAGCACAGATACGCAGTATTTT.

The V and J genes are TRBV7-2 and TRBJ2-7, with TRBD2 as a possible D gene (6 bases). CDR3 length: 15 amino acids. Germline-derived CDR1 and CDR2 are SGHTA and FQGNSA. The ends were cut back, 3 bases at V and 0 bases at J, with 12 bases in the middle. The chain's CDR3 is CASSLTRGFSYEQYF. CDR3 nucleotide sequence: TGTGCCAGCAGCTTGACCCGGGGGTTCTCCTACGAGCAGTACTTC.

The chain employs TRBV5-8 and TRBJ2-1; 8 bases align to TRBD2. This CDR3 comprises 13 residues. Germline CDR1 SGHTS, CDR2 YDEGEE. The V gene end was trimmed by 4 bases and the J gene end by 5 bases; junction bases not matched to a gene: 2. For the CDR3, the DNA is TGTGCCAGCAGCAAACTAGCGGACAATGAGCAGTTCTTC. This codes for CASSKLADNEQFF. The full variable domain, in which reference TRBV5-8 and TRBJ2-1 provide the parts outside the CDR3, is EAGVTQSPTHLIKTRGQQATLRCSPISGHTSVYWYQQALGLGLQFLLWYDEGEERNRGNFPPRFSGRQFPNYSSELNVNALELEDSALYLCASSKLADNEQFFGPGTRLTVL.

The chain recombines TRBV11-1 with TRBJ2-3; 15 positions match TRBD2. J gave up 4 bases and V 4 bases, and 3 bases lay outside the gene matches. The V gene's germline CDR1 is SGHAT and CDR2 FQDESV (reference sequence). This CDR3 is 16 amino acids long. The CDR3 nucleotides are TGTGCCAGCAGCTCGGGACTAGCGGGAGGAGCAGATACGCAGTATTTT. It is translated as CASSSGLAGGADTQYF. Complete variable domain (other parts from reference TRBV11-1 and TRBJ2-3): EAEVAQSPRYKITEKSQAVAFWCDPISGHATLYWYRQILGQGPELLVQFQDESVVDDSQLPKDRFSAERLKGVDSTLKIQPAELGDSAMYLCASSSGLAGGADTQYFGPGTRLTVL.

The chain is built from TRBV10-1 and TRBJ1-5; maybe TRBD1 (5 bases). This CDR3 has 17 amino acids. CDR1 and CDR2 (germline): WNHNN, SYGVQD (reference sequence). Trimming stripped 2 bases from V and 2 bases from J, with 16 bases between. The CDR3 DNA sequence: TGCGCCAGCAGTGAGAGGGGTATCGGATCCGGCAATCAGCCCCAGCATTTT. Translating gives CASSERGIGSGNQPQHF.

The rearrangement joins TRBV6-1 to TRBJ1-1; tentatively, D is TRBD1 (6 bases). The CDR3 covers 14 residues. The germline V gene encodes CDR1 MNHNS and CDR2 SASEGT. V shed 1 base and J shed 0 bases, with 6 bases lying between them. This chain's CDR3 is CASSEDRVNTEAFF. The DNA of the CDR3 is TGTGCCAGCAGTGAAGACAGGGTGAACACTGAAGCTTTCTTT.

The chain joins TRBV5-8 to TRBJ1-1; D is ambiguous. The CDR3 is 15 amino acids. Germline lookup yields CDR1 SGHTS and CDR2 YDEGEE. V lost 3 bases and J 1 base, leaving 13 bases between the germline ends. This CDR3 reads CASSSLIYKNTEAFF. The CDR3 DNA sequence: TGTGCCAGCAGCTCACTAATATACAAGAACACTGAAGCTTTCTTT.

This chain connects TRBV7-6 to TRBJ2-5, with 13 bases that match TRBD2. This CDR3 is 16 amino acids long. V trimming: 5 bases; J trimming: 4 bases; junction bases outside the gene matches: 7. CDR1 SGHVS and CDR2 FNYEAQ come from the germline V gene. As DNA, the CDR3 is TGTGCCAGCAGCCCAGGGACTAGCGGGATAAGAGAGACCCAGTACTTC. Protein: CASSPGTSGIRETQYF.

CDR3 nucleotide sequence: TGTGCCAGTAGTCCTATCGGAGGCTTAGCGGGAGCTCGGCGAGAGCAGTACTTC. Its translation is CASSPIGGLAGARREQYF. The V gene is TRBV19, the J gene TRBJ2-7; 9 bases align to TRBD2. The germline V gene has CDR1 LNHDA and CDR2 SQIVND (reference sequence). This CDR3 region has 18 residues. Losses at the gene ends were 5 bases for V and 7 bases for J; bases not matched to a gene: 21.

The V gene is TRBV21-1, the J gene TRBJ1-5; the tabulated D call, TRBD1, remains unverified against the DNA. TRBV21-1 is designated a pseudogene. The length of the CDR3 is 14 residues. This CDR3 reads CASSKGTGDQPQHF. DNA for the CDR3: TGTGCCAGCAGCAAAGGGACAGGAGATCAGCCCCAGCATTTT.

The chain recombines TRBV9 with TRBJ2-7; a weak D match, TRBD1 (7 bases). Germline V gives CDR1 SGDLS, CDR2 YYNGEE. V was trimmed by 0 bases and J by 5 bases, leaving 18 bases between them. This CDR3 contains 16 residues. Written as DNA, the CDR3 is TGTGCCAGCAGCGTAGAACCGGGGGAAGGGGGCGACGAGCAGTACTTC. Encoded protein: CASSVEPGEGGDEQYF.

The J gene is TRBJ2-1, the V gene TRBV27; 8 bases are shared with TRBD1. V dropped 4 bases and J dropped 4; count of bases not matched to a gene: 6. The CDR3 loop spans 15 amino acids. Germline V gives CDR1 MNHEY, CDR2 SMNVEV (reference sequence). CDR3 DNA sequence: TGTGCCAGCAGTTCGACAGGGGACCTTTACAATGAGCAGTTCTTC. Its protein product is CASSSTGDLYNEQFF.

This rearrangement joins TRBV10-3 to TRBJ2-3, with D possibly matching TRBD2 (5 bases). The CDR3 is 15 amino acids. Trimming cost V 7 bases and J 0 bases, with 14 bases left between them. CDR1 ENHRY and CDR2 SYGVKD come from the germline V gene. The CDR3 reads CAITLEGLSTDTQYF. CDR3 bases: TGTGCCATCACCCTCGAGGGATTAAGCACAGATACGCAGTATTTT.

This chain uses TRBV9 with TRBJ2-1; 8 nucleotides align to TRBD1. V lost 0 bases and J lost 4; bases outside the gene matches: 3. The CDR3 covers 15 residues. In germline, CDR1 is SGDLS, CDR2 YYNGEE. CDR3 sequence (DNA): TGTGCCAGCAGCGTAGGACAGGGGTCGTACAATGAGCAGTTCTTC. Protein sequence: CASSVGQGSYNEQFF.

This chain links TRBV7-2 with TRBJ2-7, with D unresolved. V lost 4 bases and J lost 7, with 17 bases in between. Germline values: CDR1 SGHTA, CDR2 FQGNSA. This CDR3 is built from 14 residues. The CDR3 DNA reads as TGTGCCAGCAGCTCCTCGAGCAACACGAGGGAGCAGTACTTC. Its protein is CASSSSSNTREQYF. The whole variable domain, filled in from reference TRBV7-2 and TRBJ2-7, reads GAGVSQSPSNKVTEKGKDVELRCDPISGHTALYWYRQSLGQGLEFLIYFQGNSAPDKSGLPSDRFSAERTGGSVSTLTIQRTQQEDSAVYLCASSSSSNTREQYFGPGTRLTVT.